Below, 11 T cell receptor beta chains from the same sample are listed, as sequenced in a study of CD8+CD57+ T cells in acquired aplastic anemia. Genomic DNA templated the TCR beta VDJ and CDR3 profiling. MiXCR, applied by TCRdb to the reads, yields one record per CDR3 protein. The table records about 98,000 distinct CDR3 sequences, roughly two thirds of them present only once. The sequenced patients had an expansion of CD8+CD57+ cells seen by flow cytometry. Sequencing was carried out using sorted CD4+, CD8+, or CD8+CD57+ T cells (not recorded which) from PBMCs. These receptors all stem from a human donor with aplastic anemia.

This clonotype was seen a few times. J is TRBJ1-4 and V is TRBV19; D is uncertain. The CDR3 totals 15 residues. Germline V gene sequence: CDR1 LNHDA, CDR2 SQIVND (reference sequence). V lost 5 bases, J lost 0 bases, and 10 bases lay in between. As DNA, the CDR3 is TGTGCCAGTAGTTCGTCCGGCTCAACTAATGAAAAACTGTTTTTT. Its translation: CASSSSGSTNEKLFF.

This clonotype was picked up many times. The V call is TRBV6-5, the J call TRBJ1-5; D is undetermined. Trimming left V 10 bases short and J 6 bases short, with 7 bases between. This CDR3 is built from 10 residues. CDR1 MNHEY and CDR2 SVGAGI come from the germline V gene. CDR3 nucleotide sequence: TGTGCCACCGGCCCTCAGCCCCAGCATTTT. The encoded protein is CATGPQPQHF.

This clonotype has only a few counts. The chain couples TRBV5-6 to TRBJ1-2; D is undetermined. From germline, CDR1 is SGHDT and CDR2 YYEEEE. Trimming pared 2 bases from V and 3 bases from J, leaving 14 bases between. The CDR3 runs 15 residues. This chain's CDR3 is CASSLVGSSDYGYTF. Here the CDR3 DNA reads TGTGCCAGCAGCTTAGTGGGCAGTTCCGACTATGGCTACACCTTC.

This chain connects TRBV9 to TRBJ2-3; TRBD2 aligns across 9 bases. Germline loops: CDR1 SGDLS, CDR2 YYNGEE. CDR3 length: 16 residues. V lost 3 bases, J lost 4 bases, and 9 bases stayed unmatched. DNA of the CDR3: TGTGCCAGCAGCGCCCGAGCGGGAGGAGGCGCAGATACGCAGTATTTT. This gives the protein CASSARAGGGADTQYF.

CDR3 sequence: CASSSRGREQFF. The CDR3 coding sequence is TGTGCCAGCAGTTCCAGGGGGCGCGAGCAGTTCTTC. The chain carries TRBV2 and TRBJ2-1; TRBD1 agrees at 8 bases. This CDR3 spans 12 amino acids. The germline gives CDR1 SNHLY, CDR2 FYNNEI. V lost 5 bases, J lost 10 bases, and 4 bases stayed unmatched.

This clonotype was counted a single time. The genes are TRBV20-1 and TRBJ1-1; D not certain. Germline CDR1 DFQATT, CDR2 SNEGSKA (reference sequence). The CDR3 is 13 residues long. Trimming removed 6 bases from V and 2 bases from J, with 13 bases in between. CDR3: CSASLDGNTEAFF. The CDR3 bases are TGCAGTGCGAGTCTTGACGGAAACACTGAAGCTTTCTTT.

This chain connects TRBV7-2 to TRBJ2-7; 7 bases are a match to TRBD2. The CDR3 runs 13 residues. Germline CDR1 and CDR2: SGHTA and FQGNSA. Trimming took 1 base from V and 4 from J; bases not matched to a gene: 1. The CDR3 region has the DNA TGTGCCAGCAGCTTAGGGGAGGGTTACGAGCAGTACTTC. Its protein is CASSLGEGYEQYF.

This clonotype has only a few counts. The V gene is TRBV10-3, the J gene TRBJ1-5; D remains ambiguous. Trimming stripped 8 bases from V and 0 bases from J, with 8 bases between. This CDR3 is built from 13 residues. Germline CDR1 and CDR2: ENHRY and SYGVKD. In nucleotides, the CDR3 is TGTGCCATCGCAGCGGTTAGCAATCAGCCCCAGCATTTT. This codes for CAIAAVSNQPQHF.

V usage is TRBV27 and J usage is TRBJ2-7; tentative D call: TRBD1 (6 bases). Per the germline V gene, CDR1 is MNHEY and CDR2 is SMNVEV (reference sequence). The CDR3 is 14 amino acids. V lost 5 bases to trimming and J lost 3 bases, with 14 bases between them. The DNA of the CDR3 is TGTGCCAGCAGTAGCTTGGGGGCAGGCTACGAGCAGTACTTC. Translation gives CASSSLGAGYEQYF.

The sample holds one count of this clonotype. The chain recombines TRBV25-1 with TRBJ1-4; tentative D call: TRBD1 (5 bases). CDR1 and CDR2 from the germline V gene are MGHDK and SYGVNS. With 6 bases removed from V and 4 bases from J, the gap between germline ends came to 15 bases. The CDR3 totals 15 residues. In DNA form, the CDR3 reads TGTGCCAGCAGCCAAGATCCAGGGCGTAATGAAAAACTGTTTTTT. Translation: CASSQDPGRNEKLFF.

This chain uses TRBV6-4 with TRBJ1-1; a weak D match, TRBD1 (6 bases). Trimming removed 5 bases at V and 9 bases at J, with 13 bases between. Germline V lookup: CDR1 MRHNA, CDR2 SNTAGT. The CDR3 contains 12 residues. The CDR3 nucleotides read TGTGCCAGCAGTAAGAGAGGACAGAAAGCTTTCTTT. As protein: CASSKRGQKAFF.